These T cell receptor beta chains were read from a single sample in a study of blood T cell repertoires in COVID-19. Only in-frame clones appear in the TCRdb table, and some are missing; sequencing was by immunoSEQ multiplex PCR. The profile covers about 180,000 clones, with roughly three quarters appearing a single time and about 15% taken by the ten largest. The sample was PBMCs or T cells enriched from blood (not recorded which). The receptors here all came from a man aged 60 to 75 who had been exposed to COVID-19. The CDR3 runs from the conserved cysteine through the conserved F or W. A D gene is named only where the DNA matches it firmly.

CDR3 DNA	CDR3 protein	D gene	V gene	J gene
TGTGCCACACGGGGGACCGGGGAGCTGTTTTTT	CATRGTGELFF	.	TRBV3-1/TRBV3-2	TRBJ2-2
TGTGCCAGCAGAACCGGACAGGGTCTTCAGCCCCAGCATTTT	CASRTGQGLQPQHF	TRBD1	TRBV28	TRBJ1-5
TGTGCCAGCAGCCGACAGAGGAACACTGAAGCTTTCTTT	CASSRQRNTEAFF	.	TRBV7-3	TRBJ1-1
TGTGCCAGCAGTTCAGGGCTCCCTGGCGAGCAGTACTTC	CASSSGLPGEQYF	.	TRBV28	TRBJ2-7
TGCGCCAGCAGCCAAAGGGACAGTAATAATTCACCCCTCCACTTT	CASSQRDSNNSPLHF	TRBD1	TRBV4-1	TRBJ1-6
TGTGCCAGCGACCAGGGGCCCACTGAAGCTTTCTTT	CASDQGPTEAFF	.	TRBV7-9	TRBJ1-1
TGTGCCAGCAGCCCGGGACAGGGAGACATTCAGTACTTC	CASSPGQGDIQYF	TRBD1	TRBV9	TRBJ2-4
TGTGCCACCACGACCGCCGTGGGCGTCTCCTACGAGCAGTACTTC	CATTTAVGVSYEQYF	.	TRBV28	TRBJ2-7
TGCGCCAGCAGCCAAGACAGGGTGGGCACTGAAGCTTTCTTT	CASSQDRVGTEAFF	.	TRBV4-3	TRBJ1-1
TGTGCCAGCAGCCCGGGACAGGGCAATGGCTACACCTTC	CASSPGQGNGYTF	TRBD1	TRBV12-3/TRBV12-4	TRBJ1-2